Listed below are T cell receptor beta chains from one sample, sequenced in a study of CD8+ T cells in alopecia areata. Assay: immunoSEQ multiplex PCR; the TCRdb copy retains only in-frame clones and omits some. In the table there are more than 200,000 clones, under 70% of which are singletons. Material: CD4+ T cells sorted from blood, obtained at week 4, from a patient treated with tofacitinib. The receptors come from a human donor with alopecia areata. Each CDR3 is given with its conserved first and last residue. A D gene is named only where the DNA matches it firmly. The size field is filled for only some rows; it gives once, few, many or a size class.

TGCGCCAGCAGCTTGGAAGCAGAGATGGGCTATGGCTACACCTTC	CASSLEAEMGYGYTF	TRBV5-1	TRBJ1-2	.	.
TGTGCCAGCAGTTCCGGGGGGGTGGGCACAGATACGCAGTATTTT	CASSSGGVGTDTQYF	TRBV28	TRBJ2-3	.	TRBD2
TGTGCCAGCAGCGGGACTAGCGGTTGGCAGTTCTTC	CASSGTSGWQFF	TRBV2	TRBJ2-1	.	TRBD2
TGTGCCAGCAGCTTTACCACCCAAACCGGGGAGCTGTTTTTT	CASSFTTQTGELFF	TRBV7-2	TRBJ2-2	.	.
TGTGCCAGCTCCCGAGGCGGACTAGCCGGCGATGAGCAGTTCTTC	CASSRGGLAGDEQFF	TRBV2	TRBJ2-1	few	TRBD2
TGTGCCAGCAGCCCTAGCGGGGGACCGGAGACCCAGTACTTC	CASSPSGGPETQYF	TRBV7-2	TRBJ2-5	.	TRBD2
TGTGCCAGCAGTGAATATACTAACTATGGCTACACCTTC	CASSEYTNYGYTF	TRBV25-1	TRBJ1-2	.	.
TGTGCCAGCACAAAACGGAGGCTAGCGGGGGGAACGAACACCGGGGAGCTGTTTTTT	CASTKRRLAGGTNTGELFF	TRBV19	TRBJ2-2	.	TRBD2
TGTGCCAGCAATAAGGGGGATGGGAATGAAAAACTGTTTTTT	CASNKGDGNEKLFF	TRBV27	TRBJ1-4	.	.
TGTGCCACCAGCAGAGATTTACGGCCCGCCGAGCAGTACTTC	CATSRDLRPAEQYF	TRBV15	TRBJ2-7	.	.
TGTGCCAGCAGTGCAGACGGATCCTGGGCCTACGAGCAGTACTTC	CASSADGSWAYEQYF	TRBV25-1	TRBJ2-7	.	.
TGTGCCTGGAGCCCCTCGGGGCTGAGAATAGGGAATGAGCAGTTCTTC	CAWSPSGLRIGNEQFF	TRBV30	TRBJ2-1	.	.
TGTGCCAGCAGCATGAGGACAGAGCCATCAGAAGCTTTCTTT	CASSMRTEPSEAFF	TRBV11-1	TRBJ1-1	.	.
TGTGCCAGCATGAGAGGCGATTACGGTGAGCAGTTCTTC	CASMRGDYGEQFF	TRBV7-9	TRBJ2-1	.	.
TGTGCCAGCAGCGTAGGGAGAACCGGGGAGCTGTTTTTT	CASSVGRTGELFF	TRBV7-2	TRBJ2-2	few	.
TGTGCCAGCACCCTGAGGGGAGGATTATTAGGCAAAAACATTCAGTACTTC	CASTLRGGLLGKNIQYF	TRBV14	TRBJ2-4	few	.
TGTGCCTGGAGTGTGTCAGAGGGATGGGGGTATGGCTACACCTTC	CAWSVSEGWGYGYTF	TRBV30	TRBJ1-2	.	.
TGCGCCAGCAGCGTAGAGAGAAATCAGCCCCAGCATTTT	CASSVERNQPQHF	TRBV4-3	TRBJ1-5	once	.
TGTGCCAGCAGCTCACTAGAATGGGCCGAAGAGACCCAGTACTTC	CASSSLEWAEETQYF	TRBV7-9	TRBJ2-5	.	.
TGTGCCAGTAGTATTGGGGGCATGGACACCGGGGAGCTGTTTTTT	CASSIGGMDTGELFF	TRBV19	TRBJ2-2	.	.
TGCAGCGTTTCCTACAGGGGACTAAATGAGCAGTTCTTC	CSVSYRGLNEQFF	TRBV29-1	TRBJ2-1	.	.
TGTGCCAGTAGTCTTGAAGCCGGGACGGGGAATTCACCCCTCCACTTT	CASSLEAGTGNSPLHF	TRBV19	TRBJ1-6	.	.
TGTGCCAGCAGCCTTTCGGGACTGAGAAATGAAAAACTGTTTTTT	CASSLSGLRNEKLFF	TRBV7-2	TRBJ1-4	.	.
TGTGCCACCGAGCAGAGGTCGGGGGGAGGCGAGCAGTACTTC	CATEQRSGGGEQYF	TRBV15	TRBJ2-7	.	TRBD2
TGCAGCGTCAGGTTGCATCGGGGAAACATTCAGTACTTC	CSVRLHRGNIQYF	TRBV29-1	TRBJ2-4	.	.
TGTGCCAGCAGCCCTCGGAACTCCTACAATGAGCAGTTCTTC	CASSPRNSYNEQFF	TRBV7-2	TRBJ2-1	few	.
TGTGCCAGCAGCGGGGGACGGCAAGAGACCCAGTACTTC	CASSGGRQETQYF	TRBV5-6	TRBJ2-5	.	.
TGTGCCAGCAGGAACTACCTTGGACAGGGGAGGGGAGCTTTCTTT	CASRNYLGQGRGAFF	TRBV6-5	TRBJ1-1	.	TRBD1
TGCGCCAGCAGCTTGGAGGGTGCAGCGAACACCGGGGAGCTGTTTTTT	CASSLEGAANTGELFF	TRBV5-1	TRBJ2-2	.	.
TGTGCCAGCAGCCTGACGGGGGGCCGGGACAATGAGCAGTTCTTC	CASSLTGGRDNEQFF	TRBV4-2	TRBJ2-1	.	.
TGCAGTGCCCCGGGACAGGCCACTCAGTTCTTC	CSAPGQATQFF	TRBV20-1	TRBJ2-1	.	TRBD1
TGTGCCACCAGAGACCCTTCACTAGCCAAAAACATTCAGTACTTC	CATRDPSLAKNIQYF	TRBV15	TRBJ2-4	.	.
TGTGCCAGCTCACCCCCTAGCGTCGTCACCGGGGAGCTGTTTTTT	CASSPPSVVTGELFF	TRBV18	TRBJ2-2	few	.
TGTGCCACCGGCAATAATGAGCAGTTCTTC	CATGNNEQFF	TRBV11-2	TRBJ2-1	.	.
TGTGCCAGCAGCCTGGACAGGTTTGATGGCTACACCTTC	CASSLDRFDGYTF	TRBV6-5	TRBJ1-2	.	TRBD1
TGTGCCAGCAGCGTAGGAGGGGGCTCCTACAATGAGCAGTTCTTC	CASSVGGGSYNEQFF	TRBV9	TRBJ2-1	.	.
TGTGCCAGCAGCCCCCCTGGGACCTCTGCGGGCACTGAAGCTTTCTTT	CASSPPGTSAGTEAFF	TRBV2	TRBJ1-1	once	.
TGTGCCAGCAGTCCTCTAAACACCGGGGAGCTGTTTTTT	CASSPLNTGELFF	TRBV27	TRBJ2-2	.	.
TGTGCCAGCAGCCCGGGACAGAGGAACACTGAAGCTTTCTTT	CASSPGQRNTEAFF	TRBV6-6	TRBJ1-1	.	TRBD1
TGTGCCAGCAGTTTTGGGACGGTGAGCACAGATACGCAGTATTTT	CASSFGTVSTDTQYF	TRBV27	TRBJ2-3	few	.
TGCGCCAGCAGCGCAGGACAGGAGATCTACGAGCAGTACTTC	CASSAGQEIYEQYF	TRBV5-1	TRBJ2-7	.	TRBD1
TGTGCCATCAGTGAGACTGGCAGGGACAATTCACCCCTCCACTTT	CAISETGRDNSPLHF	TRBV10-3	TRBJ1-6	.	.
TGTGCCTGGCAAAGACTAGATACGCAGTATTTT	CAWQRLDTQYF	TRBV30	TRBJ2-3	.	.
TGCAGCGTGAGAGGGACATTCCCCACAGATACGCAGTATTTT	CSVRGTFPTDTQYF	TRBV29-1	TRBJ2-3	.	.
TGTGCCAGTAAGCCTGGGACAAACACCTACGAGCAGTACTTC	CASKPGTNTYEQYF	TRBV7-9	TRBJ2-7	.	.
TGTGCCAGCAGCTTGGGGGTAGGGAATACGCAGTATTTT	CASSLGVGNTQYF	TRBV7-2	TRBJ2-3	few	.
TGCAGCGTGGTTCAGGGGCTTACTGAAGCTTTCTTT	CSVVQGLTEAFF	TRBV29-1	TRBJ1-1	.	.
TGTGCCAGCAGTGAAGTCTGGATATCTAGCAATCAGCCCCAGCATTTT	CASSEVWISSNQPQHF	TRBV2	TRBJ1-5	.	.
TGTGCCATCAGTGAGATCTTGGGAGGCGGGGCTTCCTGGCAGTATTTT	CAISEILGGGASWQYF	TRBV10-3	TRBJ2-3	few	.
TGCAGCGTTGGAAGTAAGGGACGCCTTGAAGCTTTCTTT	CSVGSKGRLEAFF	TRBV29-1	TRBJ1-1	.	.
TGTGCCAGCAGTACCCCTACAGGGAACGAGCAGTACTTC	CASSTPTGNEQYF	TRBV27	TRBJ2-7	.	.
TGTGCCAGCAGGATGAAGGGACAGATAGATCGAACGCAGTATTTT	CASRMKGQIDRTQYF	TRBV5-6	TRBJ2-3	.	TRBD1
TGTGCCAGCAGGGGGACGCTTCCAAAACAAGAGACCCAGTACTTC	CASRGTLPKQETQYF	TRBV25-1	TRBJ2-5	.	.